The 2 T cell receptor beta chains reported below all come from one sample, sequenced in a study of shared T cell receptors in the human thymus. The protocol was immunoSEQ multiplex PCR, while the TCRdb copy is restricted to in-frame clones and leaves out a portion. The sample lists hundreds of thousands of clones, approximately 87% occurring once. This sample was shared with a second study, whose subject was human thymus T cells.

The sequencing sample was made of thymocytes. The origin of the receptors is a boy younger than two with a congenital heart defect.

CDR3 coding DNA: TGCGCCAGCAGTGTAAGGGGCCCAAATAGCAATCAGCCCCAGCATTTT. Encoded protein: CASSVRGPNSNQPQHF. The chain uses TRBV10-2 and TRBJ1-5; perhaps TRBD1 as D (5 bases). The V gene lost 4 bases and the J gene lost 0 bases, with 13 bases spanning the gap. Per the germline V gene, CDR1 is WSHSY and CDR2 is SAAADI. The CDR3 is 16 amino acids.

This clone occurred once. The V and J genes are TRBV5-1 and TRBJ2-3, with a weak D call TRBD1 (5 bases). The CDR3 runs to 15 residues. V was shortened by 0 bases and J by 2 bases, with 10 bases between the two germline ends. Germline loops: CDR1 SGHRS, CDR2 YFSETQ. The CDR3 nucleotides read TGCGCCAGCAGCTTGGTAGGGGAAGTCACAGATACGCAGTATTTT. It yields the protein CASSLVGEVTDTQYF.